Listed here are 14 T cell receptor beta chains from one sample, sequenced in a study of CD8 T cells in ankylosing spondylitis. MiXCR was run by TCRdb on the 5' RACE reads, yielding one entry per CDR3 protein. The sample holds hundreds of thousands of distinct CDR3 sequences, 20% seen once. The sample taken for sequencing was blood, either unsorted or a sorted T cell fraction (not recorded which). All receptors derive from a male donor with ankylosing spondylitis or in good health (not recorded which).

This clonotype was picked up a small number of times. CDR3 DNA sequence: TGTGCCAGCAGTGAAGGTACTCAGGGGGTATCCTACGAGCAGTACTTC. Protein: CASSEGTQGVSYEQYF. The chain recombines TRBV6-1 with TRBJ2-7; 7 bases match TRBD1. V lost 1 base, J lost 1 base, and 7 bases stayed unmatched. CDR1 and CDR2 (germline): MNHNS, SASEGT. The CDR3 runs to 16 residues.

This clonotype was counted only a few times. The chain couples TRBV6-4 to TRBJ2-3; TRBD2 is a possible D gene (6 bases). Germline lookup yields CDR1 MRHNA and CDR2 SNTAGT. This CDR3 is built from 14 residues. With 2 bases removed from V and 4 bases from J, the gap between germline ends came to 10 bases. The CDR3 protein is CASSDGGSPDTQYF. In DNA, the CDR3 is TGTGCCAGCAGTGACGGAGGGTCCCCAGATACGCAGTATTTT.

The genes are TRBV7-8 and TRBJ2-6; D is uncertain. This CDR3 spans 18 amino acids. V dropped 4 bases and J dropped 0 bases, with 16 bases sitting between them. Germline V lookup: CDR1 SGHVS, CDR2 FQNEAQ. The CDR3 reads CASSSTAQVVSGANVLTF. CDR3 nucleotide sequence: TGTGCCAGCAGCTCAACGGCCCAGGTGGTCTCTGGGGCCAACGTCCTGACTTTC.

This rearrangement joins TRBV5-5 to TRBJ2-5; D might be TRBD2 (7 bases). The germline CDR1 and CDR2 sequences are SGHKS and YYEKEE (reference sequence). Trimming removed 3 bases at V and 4 bases at J, with 16 bases between. The CDR3 covers 15 residues. CDR3: CASSSGRGAGETQYF. In DNA, the CDR3 is TGTGCCAGCAGCTCTGGTCGGGGGGCCGGAGAGACCCAGTACTTC.

This clonotype was detected ten times or more. V gene TRBV12-3 or TRBV12-4 combines with J gene TRBJ2-7; D possibly matches TRBD1 or TRBD2 (5 bases each). The CDR3 length is 12 residues. The germline V and J ends were trimmed by 3 bases and 5 bases, with 8 bases remaining between them. CDR3 bases: TGTGCCAGCAGTTTGAGAGGGGACGAGCAGTACTTC. Translating gives CASSLRGDEQYF.

The chain couples TRBV7-8 to TRBJ1-1; no firm D call. V shed 1 base and J shed 5 bases, with 8 bases lying between them. This CDR3 spans 13 amino acids. Germline V lookup: CDR1 SGHVS, CDR2 FQNEAQ. CDR3 DNA: TGTGCCAGCAGCTTAGGGGTTAGGACTGAAGCTTTCTTT. The encoded protein is CASSLGVRTEAFF.

The sample holds a few counts of this clonotype. The rearrangement joins TRBV13 to TRBJ2-3; a weak D match, TRBD2 (7 bases). V was trimmed by 4 bases and J by 2 bases, leaving 19 bases between them. The V gene's germline CDR1 is PRHDT and CDR2 FYEKMQ (reference sequence). The CDR3 contains 17 residues. The CDR3 DNA reads as TGTGCCAGCAGCTCCACGGGGGGCCAGCCTTACACAGATACGCAGTATTTT. Translated, it gives CASSSTGGQPYTDTQYF.

The V gene is TRBV24-1, the J gene TRBJ2-7; the match to TRBD1 covers 9 bases. J lost 1 base, V lost 7 bases, and 1 base had no gene match. In germline, CDR1 is KGHDR, CDR2 SFDVKD. This CDR3 comprises 13 residues. CDR3 region: CATRGTGSYEQYF. CDR3 DNA sequence: TGTGCCACCAGAGGGACAGGGTCCTACGAGCAGTACTTC.

This clonotype has just a few counts. The J gene is TRBJ2-1, the V gene TRBV9; the D gene is possibly TRBD2 (5 bases). Germline V lookup: CDR1 SGDLS, CDR2 YYNGEE. With 0 bases removed from V and 1 base from J, the gap between germline ends came to 8 bases. The CDR3 has 15 residues. DNA for the CDR3: TGTGCCAGCAGCGTAGGGGGAGAATCCTACAATGAGCAGTTCTTC. It yields the protein CASSVGGESYNEQFF.

This clonotype was detected a few times. J is TRBJ1-6 and V is TRBV14, with 8 nucleotides matching TRBD1. The CDR3 contains 14 residues. Germline trimming cut 4 bases from V and 8 bases from J; bases unmatched to any gene: 4. Germline CDR1 reads SGHDN; CDR2 reads FVKESK. CDR3 amino acids: CASSLGQGYSPLHF. The CDR3 DNA follows: TGTGCCAGCAGCCTAGGACAGGGATATTCACCCCTCCACTTT. The whole variable domain, remainder taken from reference TRBV14 and TRBJ1-6, is EAGVTQFPSHSVIEKGQTVTLRCDPISGHDNLYWYRRVMGKEIKFLLHFVKESKQDESGMPNNRFLAERTGGTYSTLKVQPAELEDSGVYFCASSLGQGYSPLHFGNGTRLTVT.

The rearrangement uses TRBV6-5 and TRBJ2-1; TRBD2 aligns across 9 bases. Trimming at V came to 2 bases and at J to 1 base, leaving 0 bases not matched to a gene. Germline V gene lookup returns CDR1 MNHEY and CDR2 SVGAGI. This CDR3 region has 15 residues. The CDR3 reads CASSYGLASYNEQFF. The CDR3 DNA reads TGTGCCAGCAGTTACGGACTAGCGTCCTACAATGAGCAGTTCTTC.

The rearrangement links TRBV28 to TRBJ2-6, with TRBD1 matching over 7 bases. V lost 6 bases to trimming and J lost 0 bases; unmatched junction nucleotides: 8. The CDR3 is 17 amino acids. The germline CDR1 and CDR2 sequences are MDHEN and SYDVKM. The CDR3 sequence is CASSTGVSSSGANVLTF. DNA of the CDR3: TGTGCCAGCAGCACAGGGGTTTCAAGCTCTGGGGCCAACGTCCTGACTTTC.

This clonotype was seen a handful of times. This chain uses TRBV25-1 with TRBJ2-1; the match to TRBD2 covers 7 bases. CDR1 and CDR2 (germline): MGHDK, SYGVNS. Losses at the gene ends were 9 bases for V and 3 bases for J; bases not matched to a gene: 8. The CDR3 has 14 amino acids. CDR3 sequence: CASSISGDYNEQFF. In DNA, the CDR3 is TGTGCCAGTTCGATCAGCGGGGACTACAATGAGCAGTTCTTC.

This clonotype was seen only a few times. In nucleotides, the CDR3 is TGTGCCAGCAGTTCACCAGGGTCTGCTGGAAACACCATATATTTT. Amino acids: CASSSPGSAGNTIYF. The V and J genes are TRBV12-3 or TRBV12-4 and TRBJ1-3, with a tentative D call TRBD1 (5 bases). There are 15 residues in the CDR3. V lost 4 bases and J 2 bases, leaving 12 bases between the germline ends.